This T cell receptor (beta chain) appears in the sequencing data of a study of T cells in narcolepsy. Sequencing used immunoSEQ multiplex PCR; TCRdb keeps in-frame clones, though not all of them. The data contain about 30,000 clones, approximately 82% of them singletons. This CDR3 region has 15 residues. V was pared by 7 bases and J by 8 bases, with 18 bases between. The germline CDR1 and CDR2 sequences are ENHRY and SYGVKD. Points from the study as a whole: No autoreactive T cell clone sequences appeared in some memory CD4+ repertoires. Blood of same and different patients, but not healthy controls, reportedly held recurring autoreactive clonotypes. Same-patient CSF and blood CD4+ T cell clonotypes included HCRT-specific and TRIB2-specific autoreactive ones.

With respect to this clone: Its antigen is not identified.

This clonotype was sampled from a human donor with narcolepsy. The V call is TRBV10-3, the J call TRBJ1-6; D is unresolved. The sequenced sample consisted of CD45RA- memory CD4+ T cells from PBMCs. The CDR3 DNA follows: TGTGCCATCAACTCCCGAGGTAGGGCGGATTCACCCCTCCACTTT. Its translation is CAINSRGRADSPLHF.